This record covers a single TCR beta chain. Antigen unknown. The assay was run at deep level. Sequencing was performed with immunoSEQ multiplex PCR; in TCRdb, only in-frame clones are kept and a portion is missing. The data show 150,000 to 200,000 clones, roughly 91% seen once. CD45RA-negative memory and CD45RA+ naive subsets were split from the CD4+ cells. Trimming removed 0 bases from V and 5 bases from J; junction bases left unmatched: 6. CDR1 is MRHNA, CDR2 SNTAGT, per germline. The CDR3 runs 16 residues. These data come from a study of shared clonotypes between healthy human individuals. Study results and caveats: An anticipated effect of sequencing depth on clonotype sharing among donors was recognized. Generation probabilities of non-shared clonotypes were lower (relative to those shared by all four donors).

Input material: naive CD4+ T cells sorted from blood. Subset: CD45RA+ positively selected. This chain joins TRBV6-4 and TRBJ1-1, with 10 bases identical to TRBD1. The TCR originated in a woman under 40 in good health. CDR3 in amino acids: CASSDSRDRGRTEAFF. CDR3 bases: TGTGCCAGCAGTGACTCCCGGGACAGGGGCAGGACTGAAGCTTTCTTT.